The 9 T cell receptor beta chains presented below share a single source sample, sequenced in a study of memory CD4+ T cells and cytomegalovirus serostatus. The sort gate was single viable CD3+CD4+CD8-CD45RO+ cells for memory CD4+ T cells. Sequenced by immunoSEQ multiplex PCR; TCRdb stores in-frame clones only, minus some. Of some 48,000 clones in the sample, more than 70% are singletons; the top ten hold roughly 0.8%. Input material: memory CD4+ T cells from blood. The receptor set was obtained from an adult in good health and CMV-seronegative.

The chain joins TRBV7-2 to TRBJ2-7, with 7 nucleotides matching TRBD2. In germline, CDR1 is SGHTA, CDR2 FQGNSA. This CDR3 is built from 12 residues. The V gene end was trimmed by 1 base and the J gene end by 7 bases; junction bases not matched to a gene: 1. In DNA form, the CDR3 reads TGTGCCAGCAGCTTAGATAGCGGGGAGCAGTACTTC. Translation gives CASSLDSGEQYF.

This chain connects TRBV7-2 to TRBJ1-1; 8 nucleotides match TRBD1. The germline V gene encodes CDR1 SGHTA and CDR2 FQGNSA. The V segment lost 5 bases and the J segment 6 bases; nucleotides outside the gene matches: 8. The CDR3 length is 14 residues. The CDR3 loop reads CASSPRQGSAEAFF. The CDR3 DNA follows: TGTGCCAGCAGCCCGCGACAGGGGAGCGCTGAAGCTTTCTTT.

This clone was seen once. The CDR3 region has the DNA TGCGCCAGCAGCTTGGCCAGCGGGGGGGCGAGGACATACACCGGGGAGCTGTTTTTT. Translation: CASSLASGGARTYTGELFF. The rearrangement joins TRBV5-1 to TRBJ2-2; TRBD2 matches 10 bases. CDR1 is SGHRS and CDR2 is YFSETQ in the germline V gene. The CDR3 loop spans 19 amino acids. V shed 0 bases and J 3 bases; nucleotides not matched to a gene: 11.

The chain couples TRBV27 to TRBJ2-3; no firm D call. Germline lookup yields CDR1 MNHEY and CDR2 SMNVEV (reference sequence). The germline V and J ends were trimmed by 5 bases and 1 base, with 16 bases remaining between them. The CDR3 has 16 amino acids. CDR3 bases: TGTGCCAGCAGTCCCCTTAGGGCTATTGGCACAGATACGCAGTATTTT. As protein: CASSPLRAIGTDTQYF.

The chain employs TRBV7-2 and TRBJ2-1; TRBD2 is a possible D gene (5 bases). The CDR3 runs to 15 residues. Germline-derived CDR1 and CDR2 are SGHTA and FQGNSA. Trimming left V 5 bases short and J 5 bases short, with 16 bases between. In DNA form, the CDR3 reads TGTGCCAGCAGCCGAGCTCTACTAGAGAACAATGAGCAGTTCTTC. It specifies CASSRALLENNEQFF.

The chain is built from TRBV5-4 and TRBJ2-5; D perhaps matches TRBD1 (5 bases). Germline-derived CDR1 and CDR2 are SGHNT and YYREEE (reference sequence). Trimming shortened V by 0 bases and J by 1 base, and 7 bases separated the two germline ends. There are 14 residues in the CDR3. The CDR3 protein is CASSLDRFQETQYF. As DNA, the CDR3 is TGTGCCAGCAGCTTGGACAGGTTCCAAGAGACCCAGTACTTC. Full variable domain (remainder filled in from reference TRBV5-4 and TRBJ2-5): ETGVTQSPTHLIKTRGQQVTLRCSSQSGHNTVSWYQQALGQGPQFIFQYYREEENGRGNFPPRFSGLQFPNYSSELNVNALELDDSALYLCASSLDRFQETQYFGPGTRLLVL.

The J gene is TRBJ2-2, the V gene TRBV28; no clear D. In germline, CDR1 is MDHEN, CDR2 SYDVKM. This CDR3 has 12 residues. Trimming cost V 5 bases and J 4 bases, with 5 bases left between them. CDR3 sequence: CASSTPTGELFF. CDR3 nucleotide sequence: TGTGCCAGCAGTACCCCCACCGGGGAGCTGTTTTTT.

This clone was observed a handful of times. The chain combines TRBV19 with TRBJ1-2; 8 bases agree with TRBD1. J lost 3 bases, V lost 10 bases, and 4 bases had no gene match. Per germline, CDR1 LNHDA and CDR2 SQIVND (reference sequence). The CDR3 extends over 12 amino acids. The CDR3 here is CATRQGHYGYTF. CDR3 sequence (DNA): TGTGCCACTCGACAGGGGCACTATGGCTACACCTTC.

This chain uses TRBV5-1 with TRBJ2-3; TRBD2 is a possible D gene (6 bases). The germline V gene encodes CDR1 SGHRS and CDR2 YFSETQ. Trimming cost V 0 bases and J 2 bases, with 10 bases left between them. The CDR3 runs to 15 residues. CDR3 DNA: TGCGCCAGCAGCTTGGGGGGACTTAACACAGATACGCAGTATTTT. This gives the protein CASSLGGLNTDTQYF. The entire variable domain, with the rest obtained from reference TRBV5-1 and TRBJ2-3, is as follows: KAGVTQTPRYLIKTRGQQVTLSCSPISGHRSVSWYQQTPGQGLQFLFEYFSETQRNKGNFPGRFSGRQFSNSRSEMNVSTLELGDSALYLCASSLGGLNTDTQYFGPGTRLTVL.